The clone carrying this T cell receptor (beta chain) was counted a few times. The data were taken from a study of T-cell memory formation after mild COVID-19. TCRdb processed the 5' RACE reads anew with MiXCR; each CDR3 protein has one entry. The sample records some 330,000 distinct CDR3 sequences, about 21% being singletons. Source material: PBMCs or a T cell subset sorted from them (not recorded which). The receptor was isolated from an adult woman who had mild COVID-19 (a few samples of this study predate the infection). Cell type and time point are not known.

CDR3 sequence: CASSPPGAGSRAETQYF. For the CDR3, the DNA is TGTGCCAGCAGTCCCCCCGGAGCAGGGAGCCGTGCTGAGACCCAGTACTTC. The rearrangement joins TRBV12-3 or TRBV12-4 to TRBJ2-5, with D possibly being TRBD1 or TRBD2 (5 bases each). This CDR3 is built from 17 residues. V was pared by 5 bases and J by 5 bases, with 24 bases between.